This T cell receptor (beta chain) was identified in a study of T cell responses to AZD1222 COVID-19 vaccine. General study results and limits: Only 5 or 6 individuals given AZD1222 were seropositive at baseline. Spike was spanned by vaccine-associated CD4 TCRs, which were dominant at 160-218 and 743-854. Repertoires in all cases were sampled only once the peak T cell response had passed. In a largely white British group with more females than males, clonal diversity was possibly underestimated.

Here immunoSEQ multiplex PCR was the method, and the copy in TCRdb shows in-frame clones only, minus some. The sample has 140,000 to 150,000 clones, around 90% seen once. Worth noting for this clone: Its matching antigen is unknown.

The sample was peripheral blood, taken on day 0 of AZD1222 vaccination. This TCR was sampled from an adult in good health.

CDR3 DNA sequence: TGCGCCAGCAGCTTGCGCGGGGAGACCCAGTACTTC. It codes for CASSLRGETQYF. The chain employs TRBV5-1 and TRBJ2-5, with D tentatively TRBD2 (5 bases). Germline V gene data show CDR1 as SGHRS and CDR2 as YFSETQ. The V gene lost 1 base and the J gene lost 5 bases, with 6 bases spanning the gap. The CDR3 length is 12 residues. The variable domain in full, with the rest retrieved from reference TRBV5-1 and TRBJ2-5, is KAGVTQTPRYLIKTRGQQVTLSCSPISGHRSVSWYQQTPGQGLQFLFEYFSETQRNKGNFPGRFSGRQFSNSRSEMNVSTLELGDSALYLCASSLRGETQYFGPGTRLLVL.